This T cell receptor beta chain was identified in a study of post-analysis software for immune sequencing data. Overall study context: Courses of disease covered relapsing-remitting, secondary progressive and progressive-relapsing multiple sclerosis.

With respect to this clonotype: Antigen unknown.

Study observations and caveats: By F measure, samples from a shared preparation batch strongly co-clustered. In multiple sclerosis, normalized Chao1 diversity was significantly below that of controls. Roughly five TRBV segments were more frequent in patients than controls; TRBV5-6, TRBV5-1 and TRBV20-1 belonged to this group.

cDNA libraries for TCR beta contained unique molecular identifiers. Some 500,000 cDNA molecules were obtained per 1 to 10 million input T cells. MiXCR was run by TCRdb on the PCR reads, yielding one entry per CDR3 protein. The table lists around 260,000 distinct CDR3 sequences, just over 35% of them singletons. V shed 6 bases and J shed 3 bases, with 14 bases lying between them. Germline V gene sequence: CDR1 DFQATT, CDR2 SNEGSKA (reference sequence). The CDR3 spans 13 residues. The sequenced sample was blood. This receptor was identified in a girl aged 5-17 years with multiple sclerosis. This rearrangement joins TRBV20-1 to TRBJ2-5; perhaps D is TRBD1 or TRBD2 (6 bases each). The CDR3 loop is CSARGAGKETQYF. In nucleotides, the CDR3 is TGCAGTGCAAGGGGGGCGGGGAAAGAGACCCAGTACTTC.